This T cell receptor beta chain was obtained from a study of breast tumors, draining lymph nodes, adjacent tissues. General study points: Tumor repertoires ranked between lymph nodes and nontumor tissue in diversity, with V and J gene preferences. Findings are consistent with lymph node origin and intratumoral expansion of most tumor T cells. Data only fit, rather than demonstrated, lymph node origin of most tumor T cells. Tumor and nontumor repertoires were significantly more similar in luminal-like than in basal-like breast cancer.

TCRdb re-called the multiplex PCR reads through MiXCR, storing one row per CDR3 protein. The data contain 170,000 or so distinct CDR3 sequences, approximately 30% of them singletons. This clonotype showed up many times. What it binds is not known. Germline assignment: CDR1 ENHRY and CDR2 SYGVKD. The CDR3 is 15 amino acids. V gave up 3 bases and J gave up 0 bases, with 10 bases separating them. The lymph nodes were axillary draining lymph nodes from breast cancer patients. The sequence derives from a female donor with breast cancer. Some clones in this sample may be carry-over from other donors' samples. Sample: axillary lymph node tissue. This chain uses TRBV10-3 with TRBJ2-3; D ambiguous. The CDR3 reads CAISEPYSSTDTQYF. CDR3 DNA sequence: TGTGCCATCAGTGAACCCTATTCTAGCACAGATACGCAGTATTTT.